A selection of T cell receptor beta chains follows, all from one sample in a study of cytomegalovirus exposure and HLA in healthy donors. The assay was immunoSEQ multiplex PCR, and TCRdb's table has in-frame clones only and misses some. Of 200,000 to 250,000 clones listed, about 84% are singletons. The specimen sequenced was PBMCs. The receptors shown here come from a human donor in good health. CDR3s include the opening cysteine and the closing phenylalanine or tryptophan. Each record gives: CDR3 protein, CDR3 DNA, clone size, V gene, D gene, J gene. The D gene is left open where the match is weak. The size field is filled for only some rows; it gives once, few, many or a size class.

cdr3_aa: CASRFRAGDTDTQYF
cdr3_nt: TGCGCCAGCAGGTTTAGAGCGGGAGACACAGATACGCAGTATTTT
clone_size: -
v_call: TRBV4-1
d_call: TRBD2
j_call: TRBJ2-3

cdr3_aa: CASSFRDSDSSYEQYF
cdr3_nt: TGTGCCAGCAGTTTCCGGGACAGTGATAGCTCCTACGAGCAGTACTTC
clone_size: -
v_call: TRBV6-5
d_call: TRBD1
j_call: TRBJ2-7

cdr3_aa: CASSFNGGPFEQYF
cdr3_nt: TGTGCCAGCAGTTTCAACGGGGGACCTTTCGAGCAGTACTTC
clone_size: -
v_call: TRBV27
d_call: -
j_call: TRBJ2-7

cdr3_aa: CASSNRDRVLLDYGYTF
cdr3_nt: TGCGCCAGCAGCAACCGGGACAGAGTCCTCCTAGACTATGGCTACACCTTC
clone_size: -
v_call: TRBV4-1
d_call: TRBD1
j_call: TRBJ1-2

cdr3_aa: CASSFIPTAGANVLTF
cdr3_nt: TGTGCCAGCAGCTTTATACCGACAGCTGGGGCCAACGTCCTGACTTTC
clone_size: -
v_call: TRBV7-2
d_call: -
j_call: TRBJ2-6

cdr3_aa: CASSPRRQSGLRPEKLFF
cdr3_nt: TGTGCCAGCAGCCCACGTAGGCAGTCAGGACTGAGACCTGAAAAACTGTTTTTT
clone_size: once
v_call: TRBV9
d_call: -
j_call: TRBJ1-4

cdr3_aa: CASSFRQGGYGYTF
cdr3_nt: TGTGCCAGCAGCTTCAGACAGGGCGGCTATGGCTACACCTTC
clone_size: -
v_call: TRBV5-6
d_call: TRBD1
j_call: TRBJ1-2

cdr3_aa: CASSPDQGNTEAFF
cdr3_nt: TGTGCCAGCAGTCCGGACCAGGGGAACACTGAAGCTTTCTTT
clone_size: -
v_call: TRBV5-4
d_call: -
j_call: TRBJ1-1

cdr3_aa: CASPSDRGTEAFF
cdr3_nt: TGTGCCAGCCCCTCGGACAGGGGAACTGAAGCTTTCTTT
clone_size: -
v_call: TRBV19
d_call: TRBD1
j_call: TRBJ1-1

cdr3_aa: CASSTAGYEQYF
cdr3_nt: TGTGCCAGTAGTACCGCGGGGTACGAGCAGTACTTC
clone_size: -
v_call: TRBV19
d_call: -
j_call: TRBJ2-7

cdr3_aa: CASSFTRYDYEQYF
cdr3_nt: TGTGCCAGTAGTTTTACTCGGTACGACTACGAGCAGTACTTC
clone_size: -
v_call: TRBV19
d_call: -
j_call: TRBJ2-7

cdr3_aa: CASRAVYSGANVLTF
cdr3_nt: TGTGCCAGCAGGGCAGTGTACTCTGGGGCCAACGTCCTGACTTTC
clone_size: -
v_call: TRBV6-5
d_call: -
j_call: TRBJ2-6

cdr3_aa: CASTPSLGGVNYGYTF
cdr3_nt: TGTGCCAGCACCCCATCTCTTGGGGGGGTTAACTATGGCTACACCTTC
clone_size: -
v_call: TRBV9
d_call: -
j_call: TRBJ1-2

cdr3_aa: CASSSPRNNEQFF
cdr3_nt: TGTGCCAGCAGCAGCCCCAGGAACAATGAGCAGTTCTTC
clone_size: -
v_call: TRBV6-5
d_call: -
j_call: TRBJ2-1

cdr3_aa: CASSRDRGNSPLHF
cdr3_nt: TGTGCCAGCAGCCGGGACAGGGGAAATTCACCCCTCCACTTT
clone_size: -
v_call: TRBV14
d_call: TRBD1
j_call: TRBJ1-6

cdr3_aa: CASSLSSWDRESAGYTF
cdr3_nt: TGTGCCAGCAGTTTATCTTCTTGGGACAGGGAATCAGCCGGCTACACCTTC
clone_size: -
v_call: TRBV27
d_call: TRBD1
j_call: TRBJ1-2

cdr3_aa: CASSKGSNGQGSNNSPLHF
cdr3_nt: TGTGCCAGCAGCAAAGGCTCGAATGGACAGGGGTCGAATAATTCACCCCTCCACTTT
clone_size: -
v_call: TRBV21-1
d_call: -
j_call: TRBJ1-6

cdr3_aa: CASSPRMLAGAETQYF
cdr3_nt: TGTGCCAGCTCACCACGGATGCTAGCGGGAGCAGAGACCCAGTACTTC
clone_size: -
v_call: TRBV18
d_call: TRBD2
j_call: TRBJ2-5

cdr3_aa: CASSFARGRKTEAFF
cdr3_nt: TGCGCCAGCAGTTTCGCCAGGGGGAGGAAGACTGAAGCTTTCTTT
clone_size: -
v_call: TRBV5-1
d_call: TRBD1
j_call: TRBJ1-1

cdr3_aa: CASSPPGTGGAYTEAFF
cdr3_nt: TGTGCCAGCTCACCACCCGGAACAGGGGGGGCGTACACTGAAGCTTTCTTT
clone_size: -
v_call: TRBV18
d_call: TRBD1
j_call: TRBJ1-1

cdr3_aa: CASSPRSHNEQFF
cdr3_nt: TGTGCCAGCAGCCCCCGTAGTCACAATGAGCAGTTCTTC
clone_size: -
v_call: TRBV5-6
d_call: -
j_call: TRBJ2-1

cdr3_aa: CASSTDRNTEAFF
cdr3_nt: TGTGCCAGCTCAACGGACAGGAACACTGAAGCTTTCTTT
clone_size: -
v_call: TRBV18
d_call: -
j_call: TRBJ1-1

cdr3_aa: CASSLGGGSSYNEQFF
cdr3_nt: TGTGCCAGCAGCCTAGGGGGGGGGAGCTCCTACAATGAGCAGTTCTTC
clone_size: -
v_call: TRBV11-2
d_call: -
j_call: TRBJ2-1

cdr3_aa: CSSSSGTGNGYTF
cdr3_nt: TGTTCCAGCAGCTCCGGGACAGGGAATGGCTACACCTTC
clone_size: -
v_call: TRBV7-9
d_call: TRBD1
j_call: TRBJ1-2

cdr3_aa: CSVEEEVSEQFF
cdr3_nt: TGCAGCGTTGAAGAAGAAGTTAGTGAGCAGTTCTTC
clone_size: -
v_call: TRBV29-1
d_call: -
j_call: TRBJ2-1

cdr3_aa: CASRAGTSGRRWQYF
cdr3_nt: TGTGCCAGCAGAGCCGGGACTAGCGGGAGAAGGTGGCAGTACTTC
clone_size: -
v_call: TRBV28
d_call: TRBD2
j_call: TRBJ2-7

cdr3_aa: CASSETSMGPEQYF
cdr3_nt: TGTGCCAGCAGTGAGACTAGTATGGGTCCCGAGCAGTACTTC
clone_size: -
v_call: TRBV6-1
d_call: -
j_call: TRBJ2-7

cdr3_aa: CASSKELAGYPAQTDTQYF
cdr3_nt: TGTGCCAGCAGCAAAGAACTAGCGGGGTACCCAGCCCAAACAGATACGCAGTATTTT
clone_size: -
v_call: TRBV21-1
d_call: -
j_call: TRBJ2-3

cdr3_aa: CATSRGRDRGGYEQYF
cdr3_nt: TGTGCCACCAGCAGAGGCCGGGACAGGGGGGGCTACGAGCAGTACTTC
clone_size: -
v_call: TRBV15
d_call: TRBD1
j_call: TRBJ2-7

cdr3_aa: CAISRQGGYTF
cdr3_nt: TGTGCCATCAGTCGACAGGGTGGCTACACCTTC
clone_size: -
v_call: TRBV10-3
d_call: TRBD1
j_call: TRBJ1-2

cdr3_aa: CASSVGTGNEQFF
cdr3_nt: TGTGCCAGCAGTGTCGGTACCGGCAATGAGCAGTTCTTC
clone_size: -
v_call: TRBV7-8
d_call: -
j_call: TRBJ2-1

cdr3_aa: CASSPSYYDNEQFF
cdr3_nt: TGTGCCAGCAGTCCTAGCTACTATGACAATGAGCAGTTCTTC
clone_size: -
v_call: TRBV6-5
d_call: -
j_call: TRBJ2-1

cdr3_aa: CASSARTGGTEEQYF
cdr3_nt: TGTGCCAGCAGCGCCCGAACGGGGGGTACGGAAGAGCAGTACTTC
clone_size: -
v_call: TRBV9
d_call: TRBD2
j_call: TRBJ2-7

cdr3_aa: CASSSTGIAEQYF
cdr3_nt: TGTGCCAGCAGCTCCACAGGGATTGCCGAGCAGTACTTC
clone_size: -
v_call: TRBV11-3
d_call: -
j_call: TRBJ2-7

cdr3_aa: CASSPGTGGSNTEAFF
cdr3_nt: TGTGCCAGCTCACCCGGGACAGGGGGCTCGAACACTGAAGCTTTCTTT
clone_size: -
v_call: TRBV18
d_call: TRBD1
j_call: TRBJ1-1

cdr3_aa: CASSRGDPKTGETQYF
cdr3_nt: TGTGCCAGCAGCCGAGGGGACCCGAAAACAGGGGAGACCCAGTACTTC
clone_size: -
v_call: TRBV7-9
d_call: -
j_call: TRBJ2-5

cdr3_aa: CASRQLGGGSSEAQYF
cdr3_nt: TGTGCCAGCAGACAGCTAGGTGGCGGGAGTAGTGAGGCGCAGTATTTT
clone_size: once
v_call: TRBV7-8
d_call: TRBD2
j_call: TRBJ2-3

cdr3_aa: CASSLAGSGYETQYF
cdr3_nt: TGTGCCAGCAGCTTGGCCGGGAGCGGGTATGAGACCCAGTACTTC
clone_size: -
v_call: TRBV5-4
d_call: -
j_call: TRBJ2-5

cdr3_aa: CASSDSTRKAAGDEQYF
cdr3_nt: TGTGCCAGCAGTGACTCGACTCGTAAAGCTGCCGGGGACGAGCAGTACTTC
clone_size: -
v_call: TRBV6-4
d_call: -
j_call: TRBJ2-7

cdr3_aa: CASSRHTNQPQHF
cdr3_nt: TGTGCCAGCAGTCGACATACGAATCAGCCCCAGCATTTT
clone_size: -
v_call: TRBV27
d_call: -
j_call: TRBJ1-5

cdr3_aa: CASSLDAGGSTDTQYF
cdr3_nt: TGTGCCAGCAGCTTAGATGCGGGTGGGAGCACAGATACGCAGTATTTT
clone_size: -
v_call: TRBV7-8
d_call: -
j_call: TRBJ2-3

cdr3_aa: CATSREAQGGTDTQYF
cdr3_nt: TGTGCCACCAGCAGAGAGGCTCAGGGTGGCACAGATACGCAGTATTTT
clone_size: -
v_call: TRBV15
d_call: -
j_call: TRBJ2-3